These T cell receptor beta chains were read from a single sample in a study of cytomegalovirus exposure and HLA in healthy donors. Produced via immunoSEQ multiplex PCR; TCRdb's table is partial and in-frame only. Of 55,000 to 75,000 clones in the sample, approximately 94% were seen once. The sample taken for sequencing was PBMCs. The receptors come from a man between 18 and 29 years old in good health and CMV-seropositive. Both conserved end residues are part of each CDR3. D genes are given only for firm matches. For some rows the clone size is stated as once, few or many, or as a class when expanded; others skip it.

>TRBV9|.|TRBJ2-1|.
TGTGCCAGCAGCGTAGGAGGAGGGACCAATGAGCAGTTCTTC
CASSVGGGTNEQFF
>TRBV5-1|TRBD1|TRBJ1-2|.
TGCGCCAGCAGCTTTAAAGGTCTGTGGGACAGGGCTTATGGCTACACCTTC
CASSFKGLWDRAYGYTF
>TRBV6-1|.|TRBJ2-5|.
TGTGCCAGCAATAGAGGAGGGGTGGGTAGAGAGACCCAGTACTTC
CASNRGGVGRETQYF
>TRBV6-5|TRBD1|TRBJ1-1|once
TGTGCCAGCACCCCAGGGGACAGGGGGACGAAAGAAGCTTTCTTT
CASTPGDRGTKEAFF
>TRBV5-4|TRBD2|TRBJ2-2|.
TGTGCCAGCAGTTCCCTCCGGGGGGGACTCCAATCACGCACCGGGGAGCTGTTTTTT
CASSSLRGGLQSRTGELFF
>TRBV28|.|TRBJ1-2|.
TGTGCCAGCTCCCGTGATGGCTACACCTTC
CASSRDGYTF
>TRBV9|TRBD1|TRBJ1-6|.
TGTGCCAGCAGCGGTTCCGGACAGGGGTTCTCACCCCTCCACTTT
CASSGSGQGFSPLHF
>TRBV18|.|TRBJ2-7|.
TGTGCCAGCTCGTCGAGGGTTGGCCTTACCTACGAGCAGTACTTC
CASSSRVGLTYEQYF
>TRBV4-1|.|TRBJ1-5|.
TGCGCCAGCAGCCAAGGGCGGAATCAGCCCCAGCATTTT
CASSQGRNQPQHF
>TRBV11-2|.|TRBJ2-2|once
TGTGCCAGCAGGACTTGGGGGGTCAAGTCTTGGGGCACCGGGGAGCTGTTTTTT
CASRTWGVKSWGTGELFF
>TRBV29-1|TRBD1|TRBJ1-1|.
TGCAGCGTAGCAACAGGGGTGAACACTGAAGCTTTCTTT
CSVATGVNTEAFF
>TRBV5-4|.|TRBJ2-1|.
TGTGCCAGCAGCTTTAGTGAAGGAGGAGAGCAGTTCTTC
CASSFSEGGEQFF
>TRBV29-1|TRBD2|TRBJ2-5|.
TGCAGCGCCTGCTACGGGGAGGGAAGAGAGACCCAGTACTTC
CSACYGEGRETQYF
>TRBV4-1|.|TRBJ1-4|once
TGCGCCAGCAGCCAAGAGGGGGGGACGGCTATGCTCACAACTAATGAAAAACTGTTTTTT
CASSQEGGTAMLTTNEKLFF
>TRBV6-5|.|TRBJ1-5|.
TGTGCCAGCAGTCCCGACAGTCCCTGTGAGCCCCAGCATTTT
CASSPDSPCEPQHF
>TRBV7-6|TRBD2|TRBJ2-2|.
TGTGCCAGCAGCTCCCCGGGAGGGGTACCAGGGGAGCTGTTTTTT
CASSSPGGVPGELFF
>TRBV25-1|TRBD1|TRBJ1-5|.
TGTGCCGCTTGGGTCCAACAGGGGGCAAGCAATCAGCCCCAGCATTTT
CAAWVQQGASNQPQHF
>TRBV18|TRBD1|TRBJ1-2|.
TGTGCCAGCTCACCGACAGGGATCGATGGCTACACCTTC
CASSPTGIDGYTF
>TRBV5-6|.|TRBJ1-1|.
TGTGCCAGCAGCTCCGGTCGGAACACTGAAGCTTTCTTT
CASSSGRNTEAFF
>TRBV6-6|TRBD2|TRBJ2-3|.
TGTGCCAGCAGTAGCGGGGGAGAGGGTTTGAATACGCAGTATTTT
CASSSGGEGLNTQYF
>TRBV6-1|TRBD2|TRBJ2-7|.
TGTGCCAGCAGTGAAAAAGGTTGGAGTATCTGGGAGGGATACGAGCAGTACTTC
CASSEKGWSIWEGYEQYF
>TRBV5-4|TRBD1|TRBJ2-5|.
TGTGCCAGCACCCGTGGACAGGGGTTTTCCGAGACCCAGTACTTC
CASTRGQGFSETQYF
>TRBV14|.|TRBJ2-2|.
TGTGCCAGCAGCCAAGGAGGTTCCGCGAACACCGGGGAGCTGTTTTTT
CASSQGGSANTGELFF
>TRBV6-1|.|TRBJ2-3|.
TGTGCCAGCAAGACAGGCGCTATTAGCACAGATACGCAGTATTTT
CASKTGAISTDTQYF
>TRBV7-9|.|TRBJ1-2|.
TGTGCCAGCAGCTTACCAGGGGTATGGTATGGCTACACCTTC
CASSLPGVWYGYTF
>TRBV27|TRBD2|TRBJ2-2|.
TGTGCCAGCAGTTTATTGAGGGAGGGCCCTCTGAGCACCGGGGAGCTGTTTTTT
CASSLLREGPLSTGELFF
>TRBV5-6|.|TRBJ2-2|.
TGTGCCAGCAGCTTGCGGAGGAACACCGGGGAGCTGTTTTTT
CASSLRRNTGELFF
>TRBV6-1|.|TRBJ2-1|.
TGTGCCAGCAGTGAGGGAGTCGATGAGCAGTTCTTC
CASSEGVDEQFF
>TRBV7-6|.|TRBJ1-1|.
TGTGCCAGCAGCTCACTAGTGGGCTACACTGAAGCTTTCTTT
CASSSLVGYTEAFF
>TRBV18|TRBD1|TRBJ1-5|.
TGTGCCAGCTCACCAGGAAGCGACAGGGGGGTGGTTACGCCCCAGCATTTT
CASSPGSDRGVVTPQHF
>TRBV7-8|TRBD2|TRBJ2-7|.
TGTGCCAGCAGCTTAGGGCGACTAGCGGGAGACGAGCAGTACTTC
CASSLGRLAGDEQYF
>TRBV30|.|TRBJ2-5|.
TGTGCCTGGTCGACCAGACGAGGGGAGACCCAGTACTTC
CAWSTRRGETQYF
>TRBV5-1|.|TRBJ1-1|.
TGCGCCAGCAGCTTCGAGGGTTACACTGAAGCTTTCTTT
CASSFEGYTEAFF
>TRBV5-5|TRBD2|TRBJ2-1|.
TGTGCCAGCACCGCCTTCCGCCAGCGGGAGGGGACTTGGGAGCAGTTCTTC
CASTAFRQREGTWEQFF
>TRBV4-1|.|TRBJ2-5|.
TGCGCCAGCAGCCAAGTAACAGAGTGGGAGACCCAGTACTTC
CASSQVTEWETQYF